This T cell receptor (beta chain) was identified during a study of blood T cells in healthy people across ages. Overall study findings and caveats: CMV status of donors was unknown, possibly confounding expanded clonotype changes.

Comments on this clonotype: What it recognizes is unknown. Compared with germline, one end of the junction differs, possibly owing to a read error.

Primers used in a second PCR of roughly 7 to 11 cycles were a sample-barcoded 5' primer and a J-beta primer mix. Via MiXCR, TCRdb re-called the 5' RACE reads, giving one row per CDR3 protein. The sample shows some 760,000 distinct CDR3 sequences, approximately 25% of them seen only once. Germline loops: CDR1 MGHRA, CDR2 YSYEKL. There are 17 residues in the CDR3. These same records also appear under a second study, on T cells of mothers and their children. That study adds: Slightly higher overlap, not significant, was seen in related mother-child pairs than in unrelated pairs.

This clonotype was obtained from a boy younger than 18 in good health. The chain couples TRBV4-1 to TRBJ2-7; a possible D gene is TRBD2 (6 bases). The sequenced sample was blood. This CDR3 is CASRQEWGDLASYEQYF. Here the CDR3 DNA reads TGCGCCAGCAGGCAAGAGTGGGGGGACTTAGCCTCCTACGAGCAGTACTTC.